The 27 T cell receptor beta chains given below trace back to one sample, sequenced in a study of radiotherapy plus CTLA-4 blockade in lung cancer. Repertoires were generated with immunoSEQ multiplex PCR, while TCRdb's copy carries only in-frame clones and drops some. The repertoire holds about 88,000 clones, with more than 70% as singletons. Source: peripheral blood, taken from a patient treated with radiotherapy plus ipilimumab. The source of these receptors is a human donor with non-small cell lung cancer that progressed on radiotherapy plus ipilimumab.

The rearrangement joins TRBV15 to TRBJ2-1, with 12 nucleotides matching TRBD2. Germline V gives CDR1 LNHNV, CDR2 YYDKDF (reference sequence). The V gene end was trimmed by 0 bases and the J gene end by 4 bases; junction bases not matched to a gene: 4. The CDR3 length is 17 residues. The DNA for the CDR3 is TGTGCCACCAGCAGAGATAACCTAGCGGGAGGGTACAATGAGCAGTTCTTC. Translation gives CATSRDNLAGGYNEQFF.

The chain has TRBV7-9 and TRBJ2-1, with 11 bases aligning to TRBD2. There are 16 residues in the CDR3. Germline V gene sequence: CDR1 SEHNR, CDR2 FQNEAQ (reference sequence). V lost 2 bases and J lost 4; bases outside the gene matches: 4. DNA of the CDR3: TGTGCCAGCAGCTTAATAGCGGGAGGGTCATACAATGAGCAGTTCTTC. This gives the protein CASSLIAGGSYNEQFF. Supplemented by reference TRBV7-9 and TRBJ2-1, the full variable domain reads DTGVSQNPRHKITKRGQNVTFRCDPISEHNRLYWYRQTLGQGPEFLTYFQNEAQLEKSRLLSDRFSAERPKGSFSTLEIQRTEQGDSAMYLCASSLIAGGSYNEQFFGPGTRLTVL.

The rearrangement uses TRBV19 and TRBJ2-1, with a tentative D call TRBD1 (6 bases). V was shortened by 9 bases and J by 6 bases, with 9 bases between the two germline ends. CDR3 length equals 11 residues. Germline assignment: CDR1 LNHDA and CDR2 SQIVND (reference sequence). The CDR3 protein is CASGQSNEQFF. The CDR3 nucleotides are TGTGCCAGCGGACAGTCCAATGAGCAGTTCTTC.

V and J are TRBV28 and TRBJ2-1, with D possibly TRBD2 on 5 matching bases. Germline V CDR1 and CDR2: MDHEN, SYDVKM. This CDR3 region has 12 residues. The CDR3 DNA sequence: TGTCAGAGCGGAGGTTCATACAATGAGCAGTTCTTC. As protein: CQSGGSYNEQFF.

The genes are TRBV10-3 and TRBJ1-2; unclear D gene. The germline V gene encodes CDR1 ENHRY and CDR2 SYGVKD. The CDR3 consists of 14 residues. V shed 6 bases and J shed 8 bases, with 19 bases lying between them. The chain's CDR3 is CAISANEYQGGYTF. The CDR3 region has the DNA TGTGCCATCAGCGCCAATGAATACCAAGGGGGCTACACCTTC.

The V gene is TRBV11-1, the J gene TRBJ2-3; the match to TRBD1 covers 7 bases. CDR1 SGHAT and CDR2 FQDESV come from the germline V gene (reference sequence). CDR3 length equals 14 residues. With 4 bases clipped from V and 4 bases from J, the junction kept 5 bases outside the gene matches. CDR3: CASSYRDSADTQYF. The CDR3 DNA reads TGTGCCAGCAGCTACCGGGACAGCGCAGATACGCAGTATTTT.

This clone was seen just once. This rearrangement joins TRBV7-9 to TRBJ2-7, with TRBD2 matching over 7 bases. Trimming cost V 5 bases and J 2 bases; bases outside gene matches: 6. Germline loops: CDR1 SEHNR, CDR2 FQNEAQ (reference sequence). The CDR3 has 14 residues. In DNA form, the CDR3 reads TGTGCCAGCAGCCCTTCGGGAGGCCCCTACGAGCAGTACTTC. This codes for CASSPSGGPYEQYF.

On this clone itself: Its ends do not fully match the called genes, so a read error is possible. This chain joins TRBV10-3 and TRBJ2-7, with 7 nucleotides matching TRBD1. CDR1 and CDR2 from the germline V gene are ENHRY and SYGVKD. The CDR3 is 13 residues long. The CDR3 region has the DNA TGTGCCATCAGTGAGTCTTACGGACAGGATACGAACTTC. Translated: CAISESYGQDTNF.

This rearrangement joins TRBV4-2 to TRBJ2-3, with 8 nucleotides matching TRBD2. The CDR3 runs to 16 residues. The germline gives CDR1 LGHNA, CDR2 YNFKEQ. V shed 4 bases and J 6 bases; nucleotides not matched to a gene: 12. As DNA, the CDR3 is TGTGCCAGCAGCCCCCGAACGGGAGGGCTCGGGGATACGCAGTATTTT. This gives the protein CASSPRTGGLGDTQYF.

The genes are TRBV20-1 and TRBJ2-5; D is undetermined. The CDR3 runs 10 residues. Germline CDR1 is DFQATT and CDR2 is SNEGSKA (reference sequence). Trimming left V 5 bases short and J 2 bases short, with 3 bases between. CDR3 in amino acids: CSAYQETQYF. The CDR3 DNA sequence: TGCAGTGCTTATCAAGAGACCCAGTACTTC.

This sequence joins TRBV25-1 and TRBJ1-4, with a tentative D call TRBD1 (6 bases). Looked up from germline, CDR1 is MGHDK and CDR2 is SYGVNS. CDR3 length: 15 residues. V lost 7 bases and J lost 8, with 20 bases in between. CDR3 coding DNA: TGTGCCAGCACCAAGATGGGGGGGGCGGAGGAAAAACTGTTTTTT. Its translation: CASTKMGGAEEKLFF.

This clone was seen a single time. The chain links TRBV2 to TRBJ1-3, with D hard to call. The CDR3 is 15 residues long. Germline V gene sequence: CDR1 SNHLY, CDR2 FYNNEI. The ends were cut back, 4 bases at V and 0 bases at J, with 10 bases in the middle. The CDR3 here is CASSGSRGSGNTIYF. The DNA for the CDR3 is TGTGCCAGCAGTGGCTCACGTGGCTCTGGAAACACCATATATTTT. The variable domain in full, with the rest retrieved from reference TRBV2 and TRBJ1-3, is EPEVTQTPSHQVTQMGQEVILRCVPISNHLYFYWYRQILGQKVEFLVSFYNNEISEKSEIFDDQFSVERPDGSNFTLKIRSTKLEDSAMYFCASSGSRGSGNTIYFGEGSWLTVV.

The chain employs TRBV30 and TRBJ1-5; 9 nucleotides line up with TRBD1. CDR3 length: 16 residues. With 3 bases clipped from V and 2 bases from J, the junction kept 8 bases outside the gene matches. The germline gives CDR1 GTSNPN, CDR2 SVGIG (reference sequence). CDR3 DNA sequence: TGTGCCTGGAGCGCGATGGGACAGGGCGGCAATCAGCCCCAGCATTTT. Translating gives CAWSAMGQGGNQPQHF.

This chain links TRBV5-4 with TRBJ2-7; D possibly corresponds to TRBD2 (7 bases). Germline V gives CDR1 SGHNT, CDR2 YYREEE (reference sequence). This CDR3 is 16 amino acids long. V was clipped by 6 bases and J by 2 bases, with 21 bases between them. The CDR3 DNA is TGTGCCAGCACCTCAGGGGCGGCTAGCGGCACCTACGAGCAGTACTTC. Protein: CASTSGAASGTYEQYF.

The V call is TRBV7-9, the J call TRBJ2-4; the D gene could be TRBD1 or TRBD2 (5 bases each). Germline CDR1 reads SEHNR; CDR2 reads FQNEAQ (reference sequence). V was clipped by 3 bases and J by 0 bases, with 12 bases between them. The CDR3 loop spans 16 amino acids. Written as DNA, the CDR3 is TGTGCCAGCAGCTTTGGGGGTACCCTAGCCAAAAACATTCAGTACTTC. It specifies CASSFGGTLAKNIQYF.

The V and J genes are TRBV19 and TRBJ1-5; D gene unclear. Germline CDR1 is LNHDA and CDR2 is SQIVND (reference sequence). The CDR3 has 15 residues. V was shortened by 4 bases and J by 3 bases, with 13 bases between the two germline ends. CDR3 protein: CASSTGRRINQPQHF. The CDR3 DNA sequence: TGTGCCAGTAGTACTGGGCGGCGGATCAATCAGCCCCAGCATTTT. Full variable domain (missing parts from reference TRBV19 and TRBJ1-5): DGGITQSPKYLFRKEGQNVTLSCEQNLNHDAMYWYRQDPGQGLRLIYYSQIVNDFQKGDIAEGYSVSREKKESFPLTVTSAQKNPTAFYLCASSTGRRINQPQHFGDGTRLSIL.

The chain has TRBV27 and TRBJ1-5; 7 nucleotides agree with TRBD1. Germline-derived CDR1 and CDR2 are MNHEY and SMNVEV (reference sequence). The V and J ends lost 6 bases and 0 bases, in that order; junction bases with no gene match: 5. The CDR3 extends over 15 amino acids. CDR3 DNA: TGTGCCAGCAGCACTACAGGGGATAGCAATCAGCCCCAGCATTTT. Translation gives CASSTTGDSNQPQHF.

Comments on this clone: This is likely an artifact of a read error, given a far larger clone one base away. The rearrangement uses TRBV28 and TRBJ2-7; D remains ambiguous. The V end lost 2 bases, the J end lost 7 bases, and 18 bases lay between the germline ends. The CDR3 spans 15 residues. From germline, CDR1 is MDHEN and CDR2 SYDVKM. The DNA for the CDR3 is TGTGCCAGCAGTTTAACCCTGCAGGAAATGGAGGAGCAGTACTTC. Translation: CASSLTLQEMEEQYF.

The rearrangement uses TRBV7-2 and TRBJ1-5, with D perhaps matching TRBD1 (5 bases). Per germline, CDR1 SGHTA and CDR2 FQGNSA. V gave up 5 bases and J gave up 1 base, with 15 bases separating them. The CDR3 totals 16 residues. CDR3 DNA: TGTGCCAGCAGCCCCTCTGGGGACGCGAGCAATCAGCCCCAGCATTTT. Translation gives CASSPSGDASNQPQHF.

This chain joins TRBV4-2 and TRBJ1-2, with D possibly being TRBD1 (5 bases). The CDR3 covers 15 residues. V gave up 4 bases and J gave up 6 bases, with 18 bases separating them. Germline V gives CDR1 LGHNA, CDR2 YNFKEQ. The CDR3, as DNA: TGTGCCAGCAGCCCCCCCGGGGCGGGGGGGAATGGCTACACCTTC. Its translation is CASSPPGAGGNGYTF.

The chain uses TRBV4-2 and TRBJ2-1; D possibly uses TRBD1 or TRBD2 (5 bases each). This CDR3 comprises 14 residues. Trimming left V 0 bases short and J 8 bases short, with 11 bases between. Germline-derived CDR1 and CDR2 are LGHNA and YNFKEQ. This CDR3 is CASSQELRDHEQFF. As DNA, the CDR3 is TGTGCCAGCAGCCAAGAGCTCCGGGACCATGAGCAGTTCTTC.

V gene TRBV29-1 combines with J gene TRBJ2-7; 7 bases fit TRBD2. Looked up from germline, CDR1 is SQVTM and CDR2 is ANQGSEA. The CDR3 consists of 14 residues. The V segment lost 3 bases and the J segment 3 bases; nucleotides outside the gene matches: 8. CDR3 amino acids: CSVEVGTMGYEQYF. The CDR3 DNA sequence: TGCAGCGTTGAGGTGGGGACTATGGGCTACGAGCAGTACTTC.

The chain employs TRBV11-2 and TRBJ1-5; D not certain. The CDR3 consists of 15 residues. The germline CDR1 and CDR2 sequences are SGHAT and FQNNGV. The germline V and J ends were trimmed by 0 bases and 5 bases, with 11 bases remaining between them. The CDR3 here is CASSLDIRGDQPQHF. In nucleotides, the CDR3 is TGTGCCAGCAGCTTAGATATTCGGGGAGATCAGCCCCAGCATTTT.

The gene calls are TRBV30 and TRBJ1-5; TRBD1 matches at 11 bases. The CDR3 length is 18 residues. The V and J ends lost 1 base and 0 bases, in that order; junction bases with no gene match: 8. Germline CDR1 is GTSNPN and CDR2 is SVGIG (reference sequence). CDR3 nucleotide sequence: TGTGCCTGGAGTGGGGGGACAGGGGGTTTTCTTAGCAATCAGCCCCAGCATTTT. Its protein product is CAWSGGTGGFLSNQPQHF.

In DNA, the CDR3 is TGTGCCAGCAGGCGTAGCGGGACTCCCTCCTACGAGCAGTACTTC. It codes for CASRRSGTPSYEQYF. The V gene is TRBV28, the J gene TRBJ2-7; the match to TRBD2 covers 8 bases. The germline V gene has CDR1 MDHEN and CDR2 SYDVKM. Unmatched junction bases numbered 7, after V lost 6 bases and J lost 0 bases. The CDR3 is made up of 15 amino acids.

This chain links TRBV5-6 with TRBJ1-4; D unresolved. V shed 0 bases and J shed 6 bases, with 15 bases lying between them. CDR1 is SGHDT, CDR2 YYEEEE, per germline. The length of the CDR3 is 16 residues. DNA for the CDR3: TGTGCCAGCAGCTTGGGGGTACAGACCCTCTATGAAAAACTGTTTTTT. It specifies CASSLGVQTLYEKLFF.

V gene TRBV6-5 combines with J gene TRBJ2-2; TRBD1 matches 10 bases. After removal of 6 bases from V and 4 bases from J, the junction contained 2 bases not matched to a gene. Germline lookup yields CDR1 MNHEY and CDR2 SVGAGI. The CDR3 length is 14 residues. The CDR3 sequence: CASRRQGATGELFF. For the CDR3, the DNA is TGTGCCAGCAGACGACAGGGGGCCACCGGGGAGCTGTTTTTT.